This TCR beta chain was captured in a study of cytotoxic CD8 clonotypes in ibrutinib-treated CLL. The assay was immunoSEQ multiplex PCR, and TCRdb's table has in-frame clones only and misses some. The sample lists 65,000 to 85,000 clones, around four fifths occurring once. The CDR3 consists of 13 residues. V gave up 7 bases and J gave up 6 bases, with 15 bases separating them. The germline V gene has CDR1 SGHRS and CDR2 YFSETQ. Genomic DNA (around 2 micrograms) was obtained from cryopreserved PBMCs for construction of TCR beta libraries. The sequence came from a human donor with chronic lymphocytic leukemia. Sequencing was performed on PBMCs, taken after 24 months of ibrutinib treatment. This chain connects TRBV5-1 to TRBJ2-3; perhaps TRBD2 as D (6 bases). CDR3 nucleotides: TGCGCCAGCGGGAGGCAGGGATCGGATACGCAGTATTTT. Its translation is CASGRQGSDTQYF. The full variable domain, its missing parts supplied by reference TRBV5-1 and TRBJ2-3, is KAGVTQTPRYLIKTRGQQVTLSCSPISGHRSVSWYQQTPGQGLQFLFEYFSETQRNKGNFPGRFSGRQFSNSRSEMNVSTLELGDSALYLCASGRQGSDTQYFGPGTRLTVL.